This TCR beta chain is drawn from a study of a mutant IDH1 vaccine in newly diagnosed glioma. Study background: Treated patients, roughly 62% male and about 38% female, averaged approximately 40 years of age. Patients' prior therapy spanned radiotherapy, temozolomide, or both; most underwent both. Study-wide results and limits: Across multiple MHC alleles, 93.3% of patients had vaccine-induced responses.

Noted time point: baseline, week 1 (first vaccination visit). Treatment specified: pre-vaccination baseline after standard-of-care therapy. Libraries were prepared by immunoSEQ multiplex PCR; TCRdb keeps only in-frame clonotypes and omits some of them. The sample consists of around 89,000 clones, under 90% of them appearing once. The V gene's germline CDR1 is LNHDA and CDR2 SQIVND (reference sequence). The CDR3 extends over 14 amino acids. Trimming removed 5 bases at V and 1 base at J, with 9 bases between. On this clone itself: The antigen remains undetermined.

The receptor was derived from a woman aged 45-59 years with glioma. The rearrangement links TRBV19 to TRBJ1-5, with D possibly being TRBD1 (5 bases). The starting material was PBMCs, obtained from a glioma patient treated with radiotherapy, temozolomide or both. CDR3 nucleotide sequence: TGTGCCAGTAGTCCCGGGGGGAGCAATCAGCCCCAGCATTTT. Residues: CASSPGGSNQPQHF.